This entry lists 21 T cell receptor beta chains sequenced from one sample in a study of CD8+ T cells in alopecia areata. TCR sequencing used cDNA made by reverse transcription of extracted RNA. Some clones are missing from TCRdb's copy, which holds only in-frame ones; the method was immunoSEQ multiplex PCR. This table holds about 140,000 clones, about 60% found once. What was sequenced was CD4+ T cells sorted from blood. The receptors were gathered from a human donor in good health.

This clone was found once. V gene TRBV29-1 combines with J gene TRBJ1-2; D remains unclear. The CDR3 is 11 residues long. V dropped 6 bases and J dropped 8 bases, with 13 bases sitting between them. Germline V CDR1 and CDR2: SQVTM, ANQGSEA. The CDR3 region has the DNA TGCAGCGTAGGACGGGTGAGAGGCTACACCTTC. It codes for CSVGRVRGYTF.

J is TRBJ2-3 and V is TRBV30, with D possibly matching TRBD2 (5 bases). This CDR3 contains 15 residues. Between the trimmed V and J ends, which lost 0 bases and 0 bases, there was a span of 10 bases. Germline CDR1 and CDR2: GTSNPN and SVGIG (reference sequence). In DNA, the CDR3 is TGTGCCTGGAGTGTACAACGGACTAGCACAGATACGCAGTATTTT. The encoded protein is CAWSVQRTSTDTQYF.

The gene calls are TRBV5-1 and TRBJ2-3, with 8 bases aligning to TRBD1. CDR3 size: 15 residues. J lost 3 bases, V lost 5 bases, and 8 bases had no gene match. Germline-derived CDR1 and CDR2 are SGHRS and YFSETQ. CDR3 in amino acids: CASRHPDRGTDTQYF. The CDR3 nucleotides read TGCGCCAGCAGACATCCAGACAGGGGTACAGATACGCAGTATTTT.

The chain carries TRBV6-6 and TRBJ1-2, with unresolved D. Trimming pared 6 bases from V and 8 bases from J, leaving 13 bases between. This CDR3 comprises 12 residues. The germline CDR1 and CDR2 sequences are MNHNY and SVGAGI (reference sequence). Here the CDR3 reads CASRPRALGYTF. The CDR3 nucleotides read TGTGCCAGCAGGCCTCGAGCCTTAGGCTACACCTTC.

For the CDR3, the DNA is TGTGCCAGTAGTGGGACAGGACTAAAGCAGCCCCAGCATTTT. This translates into CASSGTGLKQPQHF. This chain links TRBV19 with TRBJ1-5; the match to TRBD1 covers 8 bases. From germline, CDR1 is LNHDA and CDR2 SQIVND (reference sequence). This CDR3 is 14 amino acids long. Trimming removed 5 bases from V and 7 bases from J; junction bases left unmatched: 7. Drawing the rest from reference TRBV19 and TRBJ1-5, the complete variable domain is DGGITQSPKYLFRKEGQNVTLSCEQNLNHDAMYWYRQDPGQGLRLIYYSQIVNDFQKGDIAEGYSVSREKKESFPLTVTSAQKNPTAFYLCASSGTGLKQPQHFGDGTRLSIL.

This clone was observed a handful of times. The V call is TRBV29-1, the J call TRBJ2-7; 7 positions match TRBD1. V lost 6 bases and J lost 7; bases outside the gene matches: 6. The V gene's germline CDR1 is SQVTM and CDR2 ANQGSEA. This CDR3 region has 11 residues. CDR3 region: CSVTGLGEQYF. CDR3 in DNA: TGCAGCGTGACAGGGTTGGGGGAGCAGTACTTC.

V usage is TRBV27 and J usage is TRBJ1-2; 9 positions agree with TRBD1. Trimming took 6 bases from V and 1 from J; bases not matched to a gene: 3. Germline V gene data show CDR1 as MNHEY and CDR2 as SMNVEV (reference sequence). The CDR3 is made up of 14 amino acids. CDR3 nucleotide sequence: TGTGCCAGCAGGAGACAGGGGGTTAACTATGGCTACACCTTC. Translating gives CASRRQGVNYGYTF.

The gene calls are TRBV29-1 and TRBJ2-1, with D possibly matching TRBD2 (6 bases). Trimming stripped 5 bases from V and 7 bases from J, with 18 bases between. This CDR3 is 14 amino acids long. Germline values: CDR1 SQVTM, CDR2 ANQGSEA. CDR3 sequence reads: CSVSAGGLPNEQFF. The DNA of the CDR3 is TGCAGCGTTTCGGCCGGAGGACTACCAAATGAGCAGTTCTTC.

This clone was observed a handful of times. This sequence joins TRBV4-2 and TRBJ2-3; D is uncertain. The germline V and J ends were trimmed by 0 bases and 8 bases, with 0 bases remaining between them. This CDR3 comprises 10 residues. The germline V gene has CDR1 LGHNA and CDR2 YNFKEQ. The chain's CDR3 is CASSQDTQYF. CDR3 in DNA: TGTGCCAGCAGCCAAGATACGCAGTATTTT.

CDR3 region: CASSQDWGTGSYNEQFF. DNA for the CDR3: TGCGCCAGCAGCCAAGATTGGGGGACGGGGTCCTACAATGAGCAGTTCTTC. The chain is built from TRBV4-1 and TRBJ2-1; D might be TRBD1 or TRBD2, each matching 5 bases. Trimming left V 0 bases short and J 1 base short, with 13 bases between. This CDR3 has 17 amino acids. Germline V gene data show CDR1 as MGHRA and CDR2 as YSYEKL.

This clone turned up a few times. The rearrangement links TRBV7-9 to TRBJ1-2, with a tentative D call TRBD1 (5 bases). The CDR3 extends over 13 amino acids. Germline CDR1 is SEHNR and CDR2 is FQNEAQ (reference sequence). V was pared by 5 bases and J by 4 bases, with 11 bases between. The CDR3 loop reads CASSPVGTYGYTF. The CDR3 DNA sequence: TGTGCCAGCAGCCCTGTAGGGACCTATGGCTACACCTTC.

This clone was detected only once. The chain recombines TRBV9 with TRBJ2-1; D not resolved. Looked up from germline, CDR1 is SGDLS and CDR2 is YYNGEE. The CDR3 runs 15 residues. Between the trimmed V and J ends, which lost 0 bases and 7 bases, there was a span of 14 bases. The CDR3 loop is CASSVGLVQDNEQFF. For the CDR3, the DNA is TGTGCCAGCAGCGTAGGGCTAGTGCAGGATAATGAGCAGTTCTTC.

The chain combines TRBV27 with TRBJ2-4; 7 positions match TRBD2. CDR3 length: 15 amino acids. Germline V gene data show CDR1 as MNHEY and CDR2 as SMNVEV (reference sequence). Trimming at V came to 0 bases and at J to 7 bases, leaving 6 bases not matched to a gene. The CDR3 here is CASSLSVGRENIQYF. CDR3 in DNA: TGTGCCAGCAGTTTATCTGTGGGGAGGGAGAACATTCAGTACTTC.

J is TRBJ2-7 and V is TRBV7-9, with a tentative D call TRBD1 (5 bases). The germline V and J ends were trimmed by 1 base and 1 base, with 8 bases remaining between them. In germline, CDR1 is SEHNR, CDR2 FQNEAQ (reference sequence). CDR3 size: 14 residues. The CDR3 coding sequence is TGTGCCAGCAGCTTAGAGGGGCAGTCCTACGAGCAGTACTTC. It codes for CASSLEGQSYEQYF. Combining the CDR3 with reference TRBV7-9 and TRBJ2-7 gives the whole variable domain DTGVSQNPRHKITKRGQNVTFRCDPISEHNRLYWYRQTLGQGPEFLTYFQNEAQLEKSRLLSDRFSAERPKGSFSTLEIQRTEQGDSAMYLCASSLEGQSYEQYFGPGTRLTVT.

The chain joins TRBV2 to TRBJ1-1; TRBD1 matches 7 bases. The CDR3 sequence is 13 residues long. Trimming removed 6 bases from V and 3 bases from J; junction bases left unmatched: 4. Germline CDR1 reads SNHLY; CDR2 reads FYNNEI. The CDR3 is CASSRDSYTEAFF. The DNA of the CDR3 is TGTGCCAGCAGCCGGGACAGCTACACTGAAGCTTTCTTT. The whole variable domain, remainder taken from reference TRBV2 and TRBJ1-1, is EPEVTQTPSHQVTQMGQEVILRCVPISNHLYFYWYRQILGQKVEFLVSFYNNEISEKSEIFDDQFSVERPDGSNFTLKIRSTKLEDSAMYFCASSRDSYTEAFFGQGTRLTVV.

The gene calls are TRBV7-2 and TRBJ2-6, with no clear D. CDR3 length: 14 residues. Trimming pared 4 bases from V and 3 bases from J, leaving 7 bases between. Germline V gives CDR1 SGHTA, CDR2 FQGNSA. The CDR3 DNA is TGTGCCAGCAGCTATAGATTTGGGGCCAACGTCCTGACTTTC. It specifies CASSYRFGANVLTF.

V usage is TRBV6-1 and J usage is TRBJ2-7, with D perhaps being TRBD1 or TRBD2 (5 bases each). The CDR3 consists of 12 residues. The V end was cut by 6 bases, the J end by 5 bases, with 11 bases between. CDR1 and CDR2 from the germline V gene are MNHNS and SASEGT. The CDR3 region has the DNA TGTGCCAGCAGAACTCAGGGACACGAGCAGTACTTC. Translated: CASRTQGHEQYF.

A few counts support this clone. This chain links TRBV10-3 with TRBJ2-1; 10 nucleotides line up with TRBD2. This CDR3 region has 15 residues. Trimming removed 6 bases from V and 7 bases from J; junction bases left unmatched: 9. Per the germline V gene, CDR1 is ENHRY and CDR2 is SYGVKD. The DNA of the CDR3 is TGTGCCATCAGGCTAGGGACTAGCGTTTTAAATGAGCAGTTCTTC. Encoded protein: CAIRLGTSVLNEQFF.

This sequence joins TRBV2 and TRBJ2-7; tentative D call: TRBD1 (6 bases). The CDR3 consists of 14 residues. In germline, CDR1 is SNHLY, CDR2 FYNNEI. Trimming took 7 bases from V and 0 from J, leaving 13 bases between them. The CDR3 sequence: CASKVLDSSYEQYF. The CDR3 DNA is TGTGCCAGCAAAGTCTTGGACAGCTCCTACGAGCAGTACTTC.

This clone was counted between two and nine times. V and J are TRBV6-5 and TRBJ2-7, with D unresolved. The CDR3 runs 13 residues. Trimming removed 6 bases at V and 3 bases at J, with 12 bases between. Germline assignment: CDR1 MNHEY and CDR2 SVGAGI. Here the CDR3 reads CASSQSWGYEQYF. CDR3 in DNA: TGTGCCAGCAGCCAAAGCTGGGGCTACGAGCAGTACTTC.

This chain links TRBV2 with TRBJ1-1; weak D call: TRBD1 (6 bases). Germline lookup yields CDR1 SNHLY and CDR2 FYNNEI. The V gene lost 6 bases and the J gene lost 2 bases, with 10 bases spanning the gap. The CDR3 is made up of 13 amino acids. The CDR3 sequence: CASSLQGNTEAFF. The CDR3 region has the DNA TGTGCCAGCAGCCTACAGGGAAACACTGAAGCTTTCTTT.